This TCR beta chain was profiled in a study of CD8 T cells in ankylosing spondylitis. TCRdb independently ran MiXCR on the 5' RACE reads; one entry per CDR3 protein. This sample has 250,000 or so distinct CDR3 sequences, with about 10% found just once. The source material was blood, either unsorted or a sorted T cell fraction (not recorded which). This TCR derives from a male donor with ankylosing spondylitis or in good health (not recorded which).

For the CDR3, the DNA is TGTGCCAGCAGCTTTACTTTGGGACAGGGGACGCAGTATTTT. This translates into CASSFTLGQGTQYF. This rearrangement joins TRBV7-9 to TRBJ2-3, with 10 bases aligning to TRBD1. The junction had 6 bases not matched to a gene; V was cut back by 3 bases and J by 9 bases. CDR3 length: 14 amino acids. Germline CDR1 SEHNR, CDR2 FQNEAQ (reference sequence).